The 9 T cell receptor beta chains in this list originate from one sample, sequenced in a study of T-cell memory formation after mild COVID-19. MiXCR was run by TCRdb on the 5' RACE reads, yielding one entry per CDR3 protein. The sample yields 110,000 or so distinct CDR3 sequences, 22% seen once. Material: PBMCs or a T cell subset sorted from them (not recorded which). The receptors were gathered from a man between 18 and 35 years old who had mild COVID-19 (a few samples of this study predate the infection). Cell type and time point are not known.

At least ten counts were recorded for this clonotype. The chain recombines TRBV4-3 with TRBJ2-1, with D perhaps assigned TRBD1 or TRBD2 (5 bases each). Germline V lookup: CDR1 LGHNA, CDR2 YSLEER. The length of the CDR3 is 15 residues. Deletions cut 5 bases from V and 4 bases from J, with 15 bases between. For the CDR3, the DNA is TGCGCCAGCAGCGGTGGGACGGCCCGATACAATGAGCAGTTCTTC. The encoded protein is CASSGGTARYNEQFF.

The gene calls are TRBV6-5 and TRBJ1-2; unclear D gene. The CDR3 contains 11 residues. Germline-derived CDR1 and CDR2 are MNHEY and SVGAGI. The V and J ends lost 8 bases and 2 bases respectively, with 6 bases between them. The chain's CDR3 is CASQGNYGYTF. CDR3 coding DNA: TGTGCCAGCCAAGGAAACTATGGCTACACCTTC.

This clonotype appeared a few times. The rearrangement uses TRBV6-5 and TRBJ2-3, with D possibly matching TRBD1 (7 bases). V lost 1 base and J 4 bases, leaving 18 bases between the germline ends. This CDR3 region has 17 residues. Germline CDR1 and CDR2: MNHEY and SVGAGI. The CDR3 is CASSYWGGRGIADTQYF. CDR3 in DNA: TGTGCCAGCAGTTACTGGGGAGGCAGGGGGATCGCAGATACGCAGTATTTT.

This clonotype was seen only a few times. The chain is built from TRBV20-1 and TRBJ2-4, with a weak D call TRBD1 (6 bases). V dropped 5 bases and J dropped 2 bases, with 16 bases sitting between them. The CDR3 consists of 15 residues. Germline loops: CDR1 DFQATT, CDR2 SNEGSKA (reference sequence). This CDR3 reads CSAPRLGGSKNIQYF. As DNA, the CDR3 is TGCAGTGCTCCCCGTCTAGGGGGATCCAAAAACATTCAGTACTTC.

The table lists this clonotype with a few counts. J is TRBJ2-1 and V is TRBV6-2 or TRBV6-3, with a possible D match to TRBD1 (7 bases). V gave up 6 bases and J gave up 2 bases, with 14 bases separating them. Per the germline V gene, CDR1 is MNHEY and CDR2 is SVGEGT. The CDR3 contains 15 residues. The CDR3 sequence: CASSRGRLAYNEQFF. The CDR3 nucleotides read TGTGCCAGCAGCAGGGGGAGACTAGCCTACAATGAGCAGTTCTTC.

The chain couples TRBV6-2 or TRBV6-3 to TRBJ2-7; 10 nucleotides agree with TRBD2. Germline loops: CDR1 MNHEY, CDR2 SVGEGT. J gave up 0 bases and V 0 bases, and 5 bases lay outside the gene matches. This CDR3 spans 17 amino acids. The CDR3: CASSYSITSGASYEQYF. The CDR3, as DNA: TGTGCCAGCAGTTACTCCATTACTAGCGGGGCCTCCTACGAGCAGTACTTC.

There are many counts of this clonotype. The chain carries TRBV4-1 and TRBJ2-5; TRBD2 matches at 8 bases. Trimming removed 0 bases from V and 4 bases from J; junction bases left unmatched: 4. This CDR3 is built from 15 residues. CDR1 and CDR2 from the germline V gene are MGHRA and YSYEKL. This CDR3 is CASSQDSSGGETQYF. CDR3 DNA sequence: TGCGCCAGCAGCCAAGACTCCAGCGGGGGAGAGACCCAGTACTTC.

This clonotype occurred a few times. This chain uses TRBV6-6 with TRBJ2-1; D might be TRBD1 or TRBD2, each matching 5 bases. The V gene's germline CDR1 is MNHNY and CDR2 SVGAGI (reference sequence). V was clipped by 7 bases and J by 9 bases, with 7 bases between them. The CDR3 covers 10 residues. In DNA, the CDR3 is TGTGCCAGCACAGGGACTGAGCAGTTCTTC. Residues: CASTGTEQFF.

This clonotype was observed a few times. The rearrangement uses TRBV7-2 and TRBJ2-1; 10 nucleotides match TRBD2. The J segment lost 8 bases and the V segment lost 2 bases, leaving 6 bases of the junction unmatched. The CDR3 loop spans 15 amino acids. Germline V lookup: CDR1 SGHTA, CDR2 FQGNSA. The CDR3 sequence is CASSLMIAGGHEQFF. DNA of the CDR3: TGTGCCAGCAGCTTAATGATAGCGGGGGGTCATGAGCAGTTCTTC.